The subject of this entry is one T cell receptor beta chain. As for time point: pretreatment peripheral blood. These data belong to a study of PD-L1 blockade in urothelial cancer. The overall study: Between 0 and 3 chemotherapy regimens preceded treatment for each patient.

Germline CDR1 and CDR2: PRHDT and FYEKMQ (reference sequence). This CDR3 contains 12 residues. J gave up 7 bases and V 7 bases, and 4 bases lay outside the gene matches. The table came from immunoSEQ multiplex PCR; TCRdb's copy has only in-frame clones and leaves some out. The sample shows 49,000 or so clones, 79% of them seen only once. The source is a man aged 70 or older with urothelial cancer. The sequencing here drew on PBMCs, taken around atezolizumab (anti-PD-L1) treatment. The chain couples TRBV13 to TRBJ1-3; 7 nucleotides match TRBD1. CDR3 amino acids: CASTQGGNTIYF. The DNA of the CDR3 is TGTGCCAGCACGCAGGGGGGTAACACCATATATTTT.